These T cell receptor beta chains were read from a single sample in a study of T cell responses to AZD1222 COVID-19 vaccine. Repertoires were generated with immunoSEQ multiplex PCR, while TCRdb's copy carries only in-frame clones and drops some. The sample lists some 180,000 clones, around 90% occurring once. This specimen was peripheral blood, taken 28 days after the second AZD1222 dose. All receptors derive from an adult who received the AZD1222 COVID-19 vaccine. Each CDR3 is given with its conserved first and last residue. The D gene is left open where the match is weak. The size of a clone is reported for some rows only, either as once, few or many, or as a class for expanded clones.

J | size | D | V | DNA | CDR3
TRBJ1-2 | - | - | TRBV19 | TGTGCCAGTAGTGCCGGACCTGTTGGCTATGGCTACACCTTC | CASSAGPVGYGYTF
TRBJ1-1 | - | - | TRBV18 | TGTGCCAGCTCACCGCTTGACGGGGTGGACACTGAAGCTTTCTTT | CASSPLDGVDTEAFF
TRBJ2-7 | once | - | TRBV5-1 | TGCGCCAGCAGCTTAAGGACGGCCTACGAGCAGTACTTC | CASSLRTAYEQYF
TRBJ1-6 | - | - | TRBV10-3 | TGTGCCATCAGTCTCGGGACTTATAATTCACCCCTCCACTTT | CAISLGTYNSPLHF
TRBJ2-2 | - | - | TRBV28 | TGTGCCGGCAGGGGACGTACCGGGGAGCTGTTTTTT | CAGRGRTGELFF
TRBJ1-1 | - | TRBD1 | TRBV19 | TGTGCCAGTAGTAACAGGGGGAATGAAGCTTTCTTT | CASSNRGNEAFF
TRBJ1-5 | - | - | TRBV2 | TGTGCCAGCAATGGGTGGGGGCCCGACACTCAGCCCCAGCATTTT | CASNGWGPDTQPQHF
TRBJ2-7 | - | - | TRBV6-1 | TGTGCCAGCAGTGAATTAGGGGGGAACCCCCACGAGCAGTACTTC | CASSELGGNPHEQYF
TRBJ2-2 | - | TRBD2 | TRBV27 | TGTGCCAGCAGTTCCGGGACTAGCGGGAGGTTGGTCGGGGAGCTGTTTTTT | CASSSGTSGRLVGELFF
TRBJ1-5 | - | TRBD1 | TRBV4-3 | TGCGCCAGCAGCCAAGGGACAGGGACCAATCAGCCCCAGCATTTT | CASSQGTGTNQPQHF
TRBJ1-3 | - | - | TRBV7-5 | TGTGCCAGAAGCTTGAGCGGGCCTTACTTCTCTGGAAACACCATATATTTT | CARSLSGPYFSGNTIYF
TRBJ2-5 | - | - | TRBV10-1 | TGCGCCAGCAGTCCTACACAGGCGAATCAAGAGACCCAGTACTTC | CASSPTQANQETQYF
TRBJ1-4 | - | - | TRBV2 | TGTGCCAGCAGTGAAATGGGCCTCGTTAATGAAAAACTGTTTTTT | CASSEMGLVNEKLFF
TRBJ1-5 | - | TRBD1 | TRBV12-3/TRBV12-4 | TGTGCCAGCAGTTTGGCAGGGGGAGAGCCCCAGCATTTT | CASSLAGGEPQHF
TRBJ1-1 | - | - | TRBV10-1 | TGCGCCAGCAGTGCTACAACAGGTATCAGTGAAGCTTTCTTT | CASSATTGISEAFF
TRBJ1-3 | - | - | TRBV7-9 | TGTGCCAGCAGCGTCACCCAGGGGTCGCGCGGAAACACCATATATTTT | CASSVTQGSRGNTIYF
TRBJ1-2 | - | - | TRBV12-5 | TGTGCTAGTGGTTCGCAGGGTCAAAGGGGCTACACCTTC | CASGSQGQRGYTF
TRBJ2-3 | - | - | TRBV4-1 | TGCGCCAGCAGCCAAGATGGACAGAAGGAGACAGATACGCAGTATTTT | CASSQDGQKETDTQYF
TRBJ2-7 | - | - | TRBV10-1 | TGCGCCAGCAGTGGAGGACCGCCCTACGAGCAGTACTTC | CASSGGPPYEQYF
TRBJ2-7 | - | - | TRBV18 | TGTGCCAGCTCACCTGGGCCACTCTACGAGCAGTACTTC | CASSPGPLYEQYF
TRBJ2-7 | - | - | TRBV28 | TGTGCCAGCAGGGACAGCCGTTCCTACGAGCAGTACTTC | CASRDSRSYEQYF
TRBJ1-1 | - | - | TRBV18 | TGTGCCAGCTCACCAAGAGAGCTCATGAACACTGAAGCTTTCTTT | CASSPRELMNTEAFF
TRBJ2-1 | - | - | TRBV21-1 | TGTGCCAGCAGCAGACAGCGGGGAACGGCGTTCTTC | CASSRQRGTAFF
TRBJ1-2 | few | - | TRBV30 | TGTGCCTGGAGTGTGCGGACGGTCTCGGCCTATGGCTACACCTTC | CAWSVRTVSAYGYTF
TRBJ1-6 | once | - | TRBV7-8 | TGTGCCAGCAGCTTAGGGCAGGGGATGGATTCACCCCTCCACTTT | CASSLGQGMDSPLHF
TRBJ2-1 | - | - | TRBV5-4 | TGTGCCAGCAGCCCTTACCTGAGCTCCTACAATGAGCAGTTCTTC | CASSPYLSSYNEQFF
TRBJ1-5 | - | - | TRBV6-1 | TGTGCCAGCAGTGAATCCAGAGTAGGGGCGAATGGTCAGCCCCAGCATTTT | CASSESRVGANGQPQHF
TRBJ2-1 | - | TRBD1 | TRBV18 | TGTGCCAGCTCACGACAGGGGGGACTCTACAATGAGCAGTTCTTC | CASSRQGGLYNEQFF
TRBJ1-1 | - | TRBD1 | TRBV12-5 | TGTGCTAGTGGTTTTTCAGGGGGTGGTGCGAACACTGAAGCTTTCTTT | CASGFSGGGANTEAFF
TRBJ1-3 | - | - | TRBV5-5 | TGTGCCAGCAGCTTGGCCGTACTGAGCGCTTACTCTGGAAACACCATATATTTT | CASSLAVLSAYSGNTIYF
TRBJ2-3 | - | TRBD1 | TRBV7-3 | TGTGCCAGCAGCTCAGAGGGGGCAATGGATACGCAGTATTTT | CASSSEGAMDTQYF
TRBJ1-1 | - | - | TRBV2 | TGTGCCAGGGGCGCCAGGCAATACACTGAAGCTTTCTTT | CARGARQYTEAFF
TRBJ1-3 | once | - | TRBV6-5 | TGTGCCAGCCGGGCGCAGGGCCCCTCTGGAAACACCATATATTTT | CASRAQGPSGNTIYF
TRBJ2-5 | - | - | TRBV7-6 | TGTGCCAGCAGCTTAGTCGGCCAGCGCCAAGAGACCCAGTACTTC | CASSLVGQRQETQYF
TRBJ1-1 | - | - | TRBV7-9 | TGTGCCAGCGTCCCTTCTCGGGACGTTGGGCCTGAAGCTTTCTTT | CASVPSRDVGPEAFF
TRBJ2-4 | - | TRBD2 | TRBV18 | TGTGCCAGCTCGGCGACTAGCGGGAGGGACATTCAGTACTTC | CASSATSGRDIQYF
TRBJ1-1 | - | TRBD1 | TRBV14 | TGTGCCAGCAGCCAAGGCAAAGGCTCGACAGGGGGGGTGAACACTGAAGCTTTCTTT | CASSQGKGSTGGVNTEAFF
TRBJ1-6 | - | TRBD1 | TRBV5-1 | TGCGCCAGCAGAGGGCAGGGGGTCCGCTCACCCCTCCACTTT | CASRGQGVRSPLHF
TRBJ1-5 | - | - | TRBV2 | TGTGCCAGCAGTCCCCGAGGGGAACAGCCCCAGCATTTT | CASSPRGEQPQHF
TRBJ1-3 | - | - | TRBV30 | TGTGCCTGGAGTAGCCACCCTGGAAACACCATATATTTT | CAWSSHPGNTIYF
TRBJ1-6 | - | - | TRBV5-1 | TGCGCCAGCAGCTTGGGCGGGCTCAATTCACCCCTCCACTTT | CASSLGGLNSPLHF
TRBJ2-7 | - | - | TRBV6-2/TRBV6-3 | TGTGCCAGCAGTAACGGGGTCTACGAGCAGTACTTC | CASSNGVYEQYF
TRBJ2-2 | - | - | TRBV5-4 | TGTGCCAGCAGCTTGGTACAAGGAATCACCGGGGAGCTGTTTTTT | CASSLVQGITGELFF
TRBJ1-5 | once | - | TRBV6-5 | TGTGCCAGCAGTCGGACTAGGGGGGATCAGCCCCAGCATTTT | CASSRTRGDQPQHF
TRBJ2-7 | once | - | TRBV5-1 | TGCGCCAGCAGCACCGGGACTGGTGACGAGCAGTACTTC | CASSTGTGDEQYF
TRBJ2-7 | once | TRBD2 | TRBV11-2 | TGTGCCAGCAGCGAAAAGTTGTCGTGGCTAGCGGGAAGCTCCTACGAGCAGTACTTC | CASSEKLSWLAGSSYEQYF